Shown below are 27 T cell receptor beta chains from a single sample sequenced in a study of T cell repertoires in cytomegalovirus infection. Antigen specificity for these receptors is unknown. Each CDR3 protein is one row after TCRdb ran MiXCR on the reads. The sample lists approximately 1,000,000 distinct CDR3 sequences, around 32% occurring once. Sequences were derived from cultured CD8+ T cells from PBMCs, sampled from culture after CMV antigen stimulation. These TCRs come from a human donor in good health (CMV status not recorded). Some clones in this sample may be carry-over from other donors' samples.

This chain connects TRBV11-1 to TRBJ1-1, with D unclear. The CDR3 has 15 amino acids. Germline V gene sequence: CDR1 SGHAT, CDR2 FQDESV (reference sequence). Trimming removed 1 base at V and 4 bases at J, with 13 bases between. CDR3 sequence (DNA): TGTGCCAGCAGCTTAGTTGTGGGTACGGCCACTGAAGCTTTCTTT. This encodes CASSLVVGTATEAFF.

This chain uses TRBV25-1 with TRBJ2-2; 7 positions match TRBD1. Germline CDR1 MGHDK, CDR2 SYGVNS. The CDR3 spans 18 residues. V was pared by 1 base and J by 0 bases, with 8 bases of the junction left unmatched. This CDR3 is CASSELGAGGPNTGELFF. The CDR3 nucleotides are TGTGCCAGCAGTGAATTGGGGGCAGGGGGTCCGAACACCGGGGAGCTGTTTTTT.

This clonotype was seen a handful of times. This rearrangement joins TRBV7-9 to TRBJ2-7; 11 positions agree with TRBD1. The V gene end was trimmed by 0 bases and the J gene end by 4 bases; junction bases not matched to a gene: 5. Germline assignment: CDR1 SEHNR and CDR2 FQNEAQ (reference sequence). This CDR3 has 16 residues. CDR3 bases: TGTGCCAGCAGCTTAGCGGACAGGGGGCGGACGTACGAGCAGTACTTC. Translated: CASSLADRGRTYEQYF.

This clonotype was detected only a few times. The J gene is TRBJ1-6, the V gene TRBV5-1; 10 nucleotides agree with TRBD1. CDR1 and CDR2 from the germline V gene are SGHRS and YFSETQ. With 4 bases clipped from V and 7 bases from J, the junction kept 14 bases outside the gene matches. The CDR3 runs to 18 residues. The CDR3 DNA reads as TGCGCCAGCAGCGCCCTCCGGGACAGGGGACTTGGCAATTCACCCCTCCACTTT. Translating it yields CASSALRDRGLGNSPLHF.

The genes are TRBV5-1 and TRBJ1-2; 9 bases agree with TRBD1. With 1 base clipped from V and 2 bases from J, the junction kept 6 bases outside the gene matches. Germline V gives CDR1 SGHRS, CDR2 YFSETQ. CDR3 length: 16 amino acids. The CDR3 DNA sequence: TGCGCCAGCAGCTTGCCCCCCGGGACAGGGAACTATGGCTACACCTTC. Translated: CASSLPPGTGNYGYTF.

The chain links TRBV7-9 to TRBJ2-3; D is unclear. The V end lost 11 bases, the J end lost 0 bases, and 15 bases lay between the germline ends. The CDR3 has 14 amino acids. Germline CDR1 and CDR2: SEHNR and FQNEAQ (reference sequence). The CDR3, as DNA: TGTGCCGGTCGCGGCGGACCTAGCACAGATACGCAGTATTTT. Translating gives CAGRGGPSTDTQYF.

This clonotype showed up just a few times. The chain uses TRBV5-5 and TRBJ2-7, with 7 bases matching TRBD1. CDR1 and CDR2 from the germline V gene are SGHKS and YYEKEE (reference sequence). The CDR3 runs 14 residues. Trimming at V came to 1 base and at J to 2 bases, leaving 3 bases not matched to a gene. As DNA, the CDR3 is TGTGCCAGCAGCTTGACGACAGGGACCTACGAGCAGTACTTC. Its translation is CASSLTTGTYEQYF.

This chain connects TRBV12-5 to TRBJ1-1, with 12 bases matching TRBD1. The germline gives CDR1 LGHNT, CDR2 FRNRAP. V trimming: 3 bases; J trimming: 5 bases; junction bases outside the gene matches: 13. The CDR3 is 18 amino acids. DNA for the CDR3: TGTGCTAGTGGTTTAATGATCCGGGACAGGGGGCGAGGTACTGAAGCTTTCTTT. Protein: CASGLMIRDRGRGTEAFF.

This clonotype was seen only a few times. The J gene is TRBJ2-7, the V gene TRBV12-3 or TRBV12-4; D not resolved. The CDR3 length is 14 residues. V gave up 6 bases and J gave up 0 bases, with 12 bases separating them. The CDR3 DNA is TGTGCCAGCAGCGGTCGACCGAGCTCCTACGAGCAGTACTTC. Residues: CASSGRPSSYEQYF.

This clonotype was observed many times. V and J are TRBV7-9 and TRBJ2-2; D call uncertain. The CDR3 is 12 amino acids. V lost 5 bases, J lost 4 bases, and 5 bases lay in between. CDR1 and CDR2 from the germline V gene are SEHNR and FQNEAQ (reference sequence). The CDR3 protein is CASSTSTGELFF. The CDR3 nucleotides read TGTGCCAGCAGCACTTCCACCGGGGAGCTGTTTTTT.

This clonotype occurred a few times. The chain employs TRBV7-9 and TRBJ1-1; D ambiguous. Germline V gene sequence: CDR1 SEHNR, CDR2 FQNEAQ (reference sequence). V lost 3 bases and J lost 6, with 14 bases in between. This CDR3 region has 14 residues. The CDR3 region is CASSFRREPPEAFF. CDR3 nucleotide sequence: TGTGCCAGCAGCTTCCGGAGAGAACCCCCTGAAGCTTTCTTT.

V is TRBV11-2 and J is TRBJ1-5; possibly TRBD1 for D (5 bases). The V end was cut by 5 bases, the J end by 9 bases, with 14 bases between. From germline, CDR1 is SGHAT and CDR2 FQNNGV. The CDR3 runs 13 residues. For the CDR3, the DNA is TGTGCCAGCAGCCGGGACGGGTCAAGGCCCCAGCATTTT. Translated: CASSRDGSRPQHF. Full variable domain (remainder filled in from reference TRBV11-2 and TRBJ1-5): EAGVAQSPRYKIIEKRQSVAFWCNPISGHATLYWYQQILGQGPKLLIQFQNNGVVDDSQLPKDRFSAERLKGVDSTLKIQPAKLEDSAVYLCASSRDGSRPQHFGDGTRLSIL.

The CDR3: CASRRGRIDSPLHF. The CDR3 nucleotides read TGTGCCAGTAGACGCGGCAGGATAGACTCACCCCTCCACTTT. The chain links TRBV19 to TRBJ1-6; D call uncertain. The CDR3 has 14 amino acids. In germline, CDR1 is LNHDA, CDR2 SQIVND (reference sequence). With 6 bases removed from V and 10 bases from J, the gap between germline ends came to 16 bases.

The chain joins TRBV5-4 to TRBJ2-1; 9 bases align to TRBD2. CDR1 is SGHNT, CDR2 YYREEE, per germline (reference sequence). CDR3 size: 15 residues. J was trimmed by 7 bases and V by 3 bases; bases with no gene match: 8. The CDR3 protein is CASSWLAGPGNEQFF. Here the CDR3 DNA reads TGTGCCAGCAGCTGGCTAGCGGGGCCTGGAAATGAGCAGTTCTTC.

In this sample, this clonotype turned up many times. CDR3 protein: CASSLVGFRDRGRETQYF. The CDR3 bases are TGTGCCAGCAGCTTAGTAGGGTTCAGGGACAGGGGACGGGAGACCCAGTACTTC. The gene calls are TRBV7-2 and TRBJ2-5, with 10 positions matching TRBD1. CDR1 and CDR2 from the germline V gene are SGHTA and FQGNSA. The CDR3 sequence is 18 residues long. The ends lost 1 base at V and 5 bases at J; junction bases unmatched: 13.

This chain uses TRBV7-8 with TRBJ2-1; maybe TRBD2 (7 bases). Germline lookup yields CDR1 SGHVS and CDR2 FQNEAQ. V was cut by 5 bases and J by 9 bases, with 20 bases left in between. The CDR3 is 15 residues long. CDR3 sequence reads: CASSQEGGARGEQFF. CDR3 DNA: TGTGCCAGCAGCCAGGAGGGGGGGGCCCGGGGTGAGCAGTTCTTC.

Many counts were recorded for this clonotype. V and J are TRBV28 and TRBJ1-1; TRBD1 matches at 10 bases. The V and J ends lost 5 bases and 5 bases, in that order; junction bases with no gene match: 8. The CDR3 covers 15 residues. Germline V gene lookup returns CDR1 MDHEN and CDR2 SYDVKM. The CDR3 region has the DNA TGTGCCAGCAGTGCGCTCCCGGGACAGGGGACTGAAGCTTTCTTT. It specifies CASSALPGQGTEAFF.

This clonotype has only a few counts. The V gene is TRBV6-1, the J gene TRBJ2-7; D not resolved. Germline V gene lookup returns CDR1 MNHNS and CDR2 SASEGT. The CDR3 sequence is 12 residues long. V lost 3 bases and J 7 bases, leaving 10 bases between the germline ends. DNA for the CDR3: TGTGCCAGCAGTGACCCAGTGGGAGAGCAGTACTTC. Translated, it gives CASSDPVGEQYF.

This clonotype was detected only a few times. This chain uses TRBV7-6 with TRBJ2-3, with 8 bases matching TRBD2. The germline gives CDR1 SGHVS, CDR2 FNYEAQ. The CDR3 runs to 15 residues. V gave up 1 base and J gave up 6 bases; unmatched junction bases: 6. The DNA for the CDR3 is TGTGCCAGCAGCTTAGAGGGGACTAGGCTGGATACGCAGTATTTT. Protein sequence: CASSLEGTRLDTQYF.

The chain employs TRBV6-6 and TRBJ1-1; no definite D call. Between the trimmed V and J ends, which lost 2 bases and 8 bases, there was a span of 9 bases. Germline lookup yields CDR1 MNHNY and CDR2 SVGAGI (reference sequence). This CDR3 spans 12 amino acids. CDR3 protein: CASSYGGHEAFF. Here the CDR3 DNA reads TGTGCCAGCAGTTACGGTGGTCACGAAGCTTTCTTT.

The V gene is TRBV4-3, the J gene TRBJ2-1; D assignment may be TRBD1 or TRBD2 (6 bases each). Germline assignment: CDR1 LGHNA and CDR2 YSLEER. V gave up 0 bases and J gave up 6 bases, with 15 bases separating them. This CDR3 is built from 16 residues. CDR3 nucleotides: TGCGCCAGCAGCCAAGAACGGGGGCTTTTTGGCAATGAGCAGTTCTTC. This encodes CASSQERGLFGNEQFF.

The chain employs TRBV7-2 and TRBJ1-6, with TRBD1 matching 10 bases. The V segment lost 5 bases and the J segment 4 bases; nucleotides outside the gene matches: 11. The length of the CDR3 is 18 residues. Germline assignment: CDR1 SGHTA and CDR2 FQGNSA. The CDR3 spells CASSEDRGGFLYNSPLHF. CDR3 DNA: TGTGCCAGCAGCGAGGACAGGGGGGGTTTTTTGTATAATTCACCCCTCCACTTT. The variable domain in full, with the rest retrieved from reference TRBV7-2 and TRBJ1-6, is GAGVSQSPSNKVTEKGKDVELRCDPISGHTALYWYRQSLGQGLEFLIYFQGNSAPDKSGLPSDRFSAERTGGSVSTLTIQRTQQEDSAVYLCASSEDRGGFLYNSPLHFGNGTRLTVT.

The CDR3 protein is CASSLEGVHDGYTF. For the CDR3, the DNA is TGTGCCAGCAGCTTAGAGGGGGTCCATGATGGCTACACCTTC. The gene calls are TRBV7-9 and TRBJ1-2; D is perhaps TRBD1 (6 bases). The CDR3 loop spans 14 amino acids. Per germline, CDR1 SEHNR and CDR2 FQNEAQ (reference sequence). Trimming took 1 base from V and 6 from J, leaving 12 bases between them.

Many counts were recorded for this clonotype. CDR3 in DNA: TGCAGTGCTAGAGATCTGGACAGCAGCTATGGCTACACCTTC. Protein product: CSARDLDSSYGYTF. The chain employs TRBV20-1 and TRBJ1-2, with D tentatively TRBD1 (6 bases). V was trimmed by 0 bases and J by 4 bases, leaving 12 bases between them. Germline CDR1 reads DFQATT; CDR2 reads SNEGSKA (reference sequence). The CDR3 totals 14 residues.

A note on this clonotype: At one end the junction does not follow the germline gene, possibly because of a read error. The chain links TRBV27 to TRBJ2-7; D unresolved. The CDR3 is 11 amino acids. The germline CDR1 and CDR2 sequences are MNHEY and SMNVEV (reference sequence). CDR3 amino acids: CASTFSHEQYF. As DNA, the CDR3 is TGTGCCAGCACCTTCTCCCACGAGCAGTACTTC.

This clonotype was observed at least ten times. V is TRBV7-2 and J is TRBJ1-2; the D is unclear. Germline assignment: CDR1 SGHTA and CDR2 FQGNSA. CDR3 length: 18 residues. Between the trimmed V and J ends, which lost 1 base and 2 bases, there was a span of 20 bases. CDR3 sequence: CASSLEYVGPDENYGYTF. The CDR3 DNA sequence: TGTGCCAGCAGCTTAGAGTATGTCGGACCGGATGAAAACTATGGCTACACCTTC.

V gene TRBV20-1 combines with J gene TRBJ2-1; 12 bases agree with TRBD2. The germline V gene has CDR1 DFQATT and CDR2 SNEGSKA (reference sequence). V lost 3 bases and J lost 1; bases outside the gene matches: 4. The CDR3 loop spans 16 amino acids. The CDR3 reads CSASELAGGSYNEQFF. The CDR3 region has the DNA TGCAGTGCTAGCGAACTAGCGGGGGGTTCCTACAATGAGCAGTTCTTC.